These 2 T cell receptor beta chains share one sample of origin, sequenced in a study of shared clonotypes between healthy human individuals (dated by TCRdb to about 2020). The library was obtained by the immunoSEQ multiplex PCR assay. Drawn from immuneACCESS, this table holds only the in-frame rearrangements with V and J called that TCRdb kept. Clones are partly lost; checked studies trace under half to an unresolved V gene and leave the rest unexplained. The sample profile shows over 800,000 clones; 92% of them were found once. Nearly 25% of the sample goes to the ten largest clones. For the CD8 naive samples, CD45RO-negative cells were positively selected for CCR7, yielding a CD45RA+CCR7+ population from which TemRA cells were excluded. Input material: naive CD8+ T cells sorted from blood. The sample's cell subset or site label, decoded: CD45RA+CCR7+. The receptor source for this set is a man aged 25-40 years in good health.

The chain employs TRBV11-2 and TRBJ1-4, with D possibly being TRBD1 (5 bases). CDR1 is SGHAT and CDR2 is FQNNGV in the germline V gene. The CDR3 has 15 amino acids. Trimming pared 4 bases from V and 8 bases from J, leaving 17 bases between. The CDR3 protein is CASSSPGLKAEKLFF. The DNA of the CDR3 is TGTGCCAGCAGCTCCCCGGGACTCAAAGCAGAAAAACTGTTTTTT.

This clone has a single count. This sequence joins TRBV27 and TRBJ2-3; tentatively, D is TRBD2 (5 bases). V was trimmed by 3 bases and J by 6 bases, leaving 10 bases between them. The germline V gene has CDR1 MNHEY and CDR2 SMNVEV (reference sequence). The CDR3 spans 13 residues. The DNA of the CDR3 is TGTGCCAGCAGTTTGGTCAGAGGGGATACGCAGTATTTT. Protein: CASSLVRGDTQYF.